What follows are 10 T cell receptor beta chains derived from one specimen sequenced in a study of T cell changes during pregnancy in multiple sclerosis. Generated by immunoSEQ multiplex PCR, the TCRdb table keeps only in-frame clones and is missing some. The sample has fewer than 35,000 clones; approximately 94% are singletons. Sequencing used CD4+ T cells from peripheral blood mononuclear cells, obtained after pregnancy. These receptors all come from a female donor with multiple sclerosis, enrolled in a pregnancy study.

This sequence joins TRBV5-1 and TRBJ2-1; 7 positions agree with TRBD1. The CDR3 consists of 14 residues. Germline values: CDR1 SGHRS, CDR2 YFSETQ. Unmatched junction bases numbered 3, after V lost 0 bases and J lost 6 bases. The CDR3 is CASSLGDSSNEQFF. CDR3 DNA: TGCGCCAGCAGCTTGGGGGACAGCTCCAATGAGCAGTTCTTC.

The J gene is TRBJ2-7, the V gene TRBV6-5, with D uncertain. Germline CDR1 is MNHEY and CDR2 is SVGAGI. The CDR3 covers 11 residues. Trimming left V 6 bases short and J 0 bases short, with 3 bases between. CDR3 residues: CASRRSYEQYF. The CDR3 DNA follows: TGTGCCAGCAGGCGCTCCTACGAGCAGTACTTC.

The genes are TRBV9 and TRBJ2-1, with 11 bases that match TRBD2. The CDR3 is made up of 17 amino acids. Germline CDR1 and CDR2: SGDLS and YYNGEE. After removal of 0 bases from V and 3 bases from J, the junction contained 5 bases not matched to a gene. This CDR3 reads CASSVVGTSGLYNEQFF. For the CDR3, the DNA is TGTGCCAGCAGCGTAGTAGGGACTAGCGGACTCTACAATGAGCAGTTCTTC.

The V gene is TRBV7-3, the J gene TRBJ1-2, with TRBD1 as a possible D gene (5 bases). The V and J ends lost 5 bases and 5 bases respectively, with 12 bases between them. CDR1 is SGHTA and CDR2 is FQGTGA in the germline V gene. The CDR3 is 13 residues long. The CDR3 DNA is TGTGCCAGCAGCGATCGGGGGGGTTATGGCTACACCTTC. Its translation is CASSDRGGYGYTF.

This chain links TRBV19 with TRBJ1-4, with 10 bases lining up with TRBD1. Looked up from germline, CDR1 is LNHDA and CDR2 is SQIVND (reference sequence). The V segment lost 4 bases and the J segment 6 bases; nucleotides outside the gene matches: 2. The CDR3 contains 14 residues. The CDR3 spells CASSTTGGYEKLFF. The CDR3 region has the DNA TGTGCCAGTAGTACGACAGGGGGCTATGAAAAACTGTTTTTT.

The chain recombines TRBV10-1 with TRBJ2-3; 12 bases match TRBD2. CDR1 WNHNN and CDR2 SYGVQD come from the germline V gene (reference sequence). The V and J ends lost 4 bases and 2 bases, in that order; junction bases with no gene match: 4. The CDR3 consists of 16 residues. CDR3 sequence reads: CASSVLAGGPTDTQYF. CDR3 sequence (DNA): TGCGCCAGCAGTGTCCTAGCGGGGGGGCCCACAGATACGCAGTATTTT.

V is TRBV19 and J is TRBJ1-1; 8 bases match TRBD1. The J segment lost 4 bases and the V segment lost 6 bases, leaving 4 bases of the junction unmatched. The germline V gene encodes CDR1 LNHDA and CDR2 SQIVND (reference sequence). The CDR3 runs to 13 residues. CDR3 sequence reads: CASSLQGGTEAFF. CDR3 DNA sequence: TGTGCCAGTAGCCTACAGGGGGGCACTGAAGCTTTCTTT.

The rearrangement joins TRBV10-3 to TRBJ1-5; D is uncertain. The CDR3 sequence is 14 residues long. Per germline, CDR1 ENHRY and CDR2 SYGVKD. V lost 1 base and J 7 bases, leaving 11 bases between the germline ends. This CDR3 is CAISEFGDWQPQHF. CDR3 coding DNA: TGTGCCATCAGTGAGTTCGGGGATTGGCAGCCCCAGCATTTT.

The chain has TRBV5-1 and TRBJ2-1; D is undetermined. Deletions cut 2 bases from V and 2 bases from J, with 8 bases between. The CDR3 loop spans 14 amino acids. Germline-derived CDR1 and CDR2 are SGHRS and YFSETQ. The CDR3 spells CASSLPTAYNEQFF. DNA for the CDR3: TGCGCCAGCAGCTTACCAACGGCCTACAATGAGCAGTTCTTC.

This clone was recorded once. The chain joins TRBV19 to TRBJ2-7, with 7 bases matching TRBD2. This CDR3 has 15 residues. V shed 5 bases, J shed 5 bases, and the junction held 12 bases outside the gene matches. From germline, CDR1 is LNHDA and CDR2 SQIVND (reference sequence). CDR3 residues: CASSPEWAGEDEQYF. DNA for the CDR3: TGTGCCAGTAGTCCTGAATGGGCGGGGGAGGACGAGCAGTACTTC.